Only one count was recorded for the clone carrying this TCR beta chain. The antigen remains undetermined. This sample is drawn from a study of T cell clones after liver transplantation. Study at large: Subjects received no induction therapy and standard immunosuppression until randomization at 12-24 months post-transplant. Points from the study as a whole: Graft donor-reactive T cells possibly entered the graft instead of undergoing deletion.

Trimming took off 2 bases at V and 3 bases at J, with 16 bases between the two ends. There are 16 residues in the CDR3. Germline assignment: CDR1 SGHAT and CDR2 FQNNGV. TCRdb keeps only in-frame clones here, not all; method: immunoSEQ multiplex PCR. Among some 34,000 clones, around 94% were seen once, and the ten largest hold about 25%. Thawed unstimulated PBMCs were FACS-sorted by CD3, CD4 and CD8 into two populations. The TCR sequence derives from a human patient who received a liver transplant. Some of the T cells may derive from the graft donor. The V and J genes are TRBV11-2 and TRBJ2-5; D gene unclear. The sequencing here drew on CD8+ T cells from blood, taken 12 months after liver transplant. The CDR3 DNA reads as TGTGCCAGCAGCTTACTAGGGATTGAGCCGGAAGAGACCCAGTACTTC. This sequence encodes CASSLLGIEPEETQYF.